This TCR beta chain was sequenced in a study of shared clonotypes between healthy human individuals. Looking at the study overall: Plates per donor: three CD4 naive, three CD4 memory, two CD8 naive, one CD8 memory.

This CDR3 is built from 15 residues. Per germline, CDR1 SGHTA and CDR2 FQGNSA. Trimming removed 5 bases at V and 7 bases at J, with 19 bases between. Assay used: immunoSEQ multiplex PCR; TCRdb lists only in-frame clones, some missing. The sample has nearly 2 million clones; around 96% are singletons. The naive CD8 population came from CD45RO-negative cells selected for CCR7, without terminally differentiated effector memory CD45RA+ cells. The TCR originated in a man between 18 and 29 years old in good health. The chain couples TRBV7-2 to TRBJ2-3; D is possibly TRBD2 (5 bases). Sequenced input: naive CD8+ T cells sorted from blood. CDR3 region: CASSRTPGTGYTQYF. Written as DNA, the CDR3 is TGTGCCAGCAGCCGAACACCGGGAACCGGGTATACGCAGTATTTT.